Below, one TCR beta chain is given with its context. The antigen is unknown. The treatment is: 19 received Ad26.COV2.S at low or high dose, single or two shots; about 5 received placebo; per-sample allocation not given. The study sampled participants on day 63 after the first vaccine or placebo injection. The CDR3 spans 13 residues. V gave up 5 bases and J gave up 8 bases, with 13 bases separating them. Germline V gives CDR1 LNHDA, CDR2 SQIVND (reference sequence). This specimen belongs to a study of Ad26.COV2.S vaccination and SARS-CoV-2 variants. Points from the study as a whole: Analyses of TCR breadth and depth may have underestimated total T cell responses.

The data were produced by immunoSEQ multiplex PCR, yet TCRdb's version contains in-frame clones alone and is incomplete. The sample yields some 340,000 clones, just under 85% seen once. The TCR sequence derives from a person aged 18 to 65 who received the Ad26.COV2.S COVID-19 vaccine or a placebo. The sequencing here drew on peripheral blood, taken in a trial of Ad26.COV2.S vaccine versus placebo. The rearrangement joins TRBV19 to TRBJ2-1; perhaps TRBD1 as D (5 bases). CDR3: CASSLQRGDEQFF. In nucleotides, the CDR3 is TGTGCCAGTAGTCTACAAAGGGGCGATGAGCAGTTCTTC.